The 3 T cell receptor beta chains presented below share a single source sample, sequenced in a study of T-cell memory formation after mild COVID-19. TCRdb re-called the 5' RACE reads with MiXCR, one entry per CDR3 protein. The repertoire consists of about 600,000 distinct CDR3 sequences, with approximately 21% occurring once and the leading ten covering approximately 8%. Material: PBMCs or a T cell subset sorted from them (not recorded which). All receptors derive from an adult woman who had mild COVID-19 (a few samples of this study predate the infection). Cell type and time point are not known.

The chain links TRBV4-1 to TRBJ2-7; a weak D match, TRBD1 (6 bases). Germline loops: CDR1 MGHRA, CDR2 YSYEKL. The CDR3 loop spans 14 amino acids. The V and J ends lost 6 bases and 2 bases respectively, with 14 bases between them. CDR3 sequence: CASRQGPLAYEQYF. The CDR3 DNA reads as TGCGCCAGCAGACAGGGACCGTTAGCCTACGAGCAGTACTTC.

This clonotype was seen a handful of times. The rearrangement joins TRBV6-5 to TRBJ2-7, with a weak D call TRBD1 (5 bases). The V and J ends lost 6 bases and 2 bases respectively, with 11 bases between them. This CDR3 is built from 13 residues. Germline CDR1 reads MNHEY; CDR2 reads SVGAGI. As DNA, the CDR3 is TGTGCCAGCAGCCCGGACACAACCTACGAGCAGTACTTC. As protein: CASSPDTTYEQYF.

This clonotype was seen at least ten times. The gene calls are TRBV7-3 and TRBJ1-1; TRBD1 aligns across 8 bases. The CDR3 extends over 14 amino acids. Per the germline V gene, CDR1 is SGHTA and CDR2 is FQGTGA. The ends lost 6 bases at V and 1 base at J; junction bases unmatched: 4. This CDR3 is CASSSTGGNTEAFF. The CDR3 nucleotides read TGTGCCAGCAGTTCTACAGGGGGGAACACTGAAGCTTTCTTT.